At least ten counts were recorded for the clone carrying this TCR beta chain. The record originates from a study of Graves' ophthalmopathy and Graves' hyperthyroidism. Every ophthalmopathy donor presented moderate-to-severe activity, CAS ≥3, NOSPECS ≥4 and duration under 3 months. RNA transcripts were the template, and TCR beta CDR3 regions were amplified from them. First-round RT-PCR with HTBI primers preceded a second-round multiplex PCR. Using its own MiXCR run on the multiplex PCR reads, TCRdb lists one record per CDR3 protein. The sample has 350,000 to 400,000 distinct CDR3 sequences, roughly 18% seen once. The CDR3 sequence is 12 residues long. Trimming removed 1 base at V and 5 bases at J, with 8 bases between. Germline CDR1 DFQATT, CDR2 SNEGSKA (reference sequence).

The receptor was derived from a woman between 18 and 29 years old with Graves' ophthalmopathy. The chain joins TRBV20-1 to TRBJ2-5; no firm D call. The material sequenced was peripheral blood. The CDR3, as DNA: TGCAGTGCTAGAGCTGGGTGGGAGACCCAGTACTTC. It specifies CSARAGWETQYF.